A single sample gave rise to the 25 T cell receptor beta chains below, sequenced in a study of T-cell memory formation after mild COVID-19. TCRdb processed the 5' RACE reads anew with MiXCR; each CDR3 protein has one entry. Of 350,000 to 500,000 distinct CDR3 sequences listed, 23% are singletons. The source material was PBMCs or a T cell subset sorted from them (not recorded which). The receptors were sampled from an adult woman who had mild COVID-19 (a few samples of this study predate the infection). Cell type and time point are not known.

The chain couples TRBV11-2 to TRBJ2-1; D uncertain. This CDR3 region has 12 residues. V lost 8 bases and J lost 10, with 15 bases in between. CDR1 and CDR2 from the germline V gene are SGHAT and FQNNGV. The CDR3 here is CASSYSLGEQFF. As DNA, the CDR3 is TGTGCCAGCTCCTACTCCCTCGGAGAGCAGTTCTTC.

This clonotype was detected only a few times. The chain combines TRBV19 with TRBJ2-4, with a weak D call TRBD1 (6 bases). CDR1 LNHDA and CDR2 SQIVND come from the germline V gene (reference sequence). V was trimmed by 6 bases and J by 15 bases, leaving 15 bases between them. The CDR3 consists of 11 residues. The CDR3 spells CASSLMGAWYF. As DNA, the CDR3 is TGTGCCAGTAGCTTGATGGGGGCCTGGTACTTC.

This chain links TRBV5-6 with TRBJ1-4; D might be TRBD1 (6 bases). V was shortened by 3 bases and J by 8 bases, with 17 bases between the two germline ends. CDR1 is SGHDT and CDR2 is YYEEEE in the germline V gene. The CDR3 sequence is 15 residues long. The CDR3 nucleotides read TGTGCCAGCAGCTCTACAGGGAGCCTAGGCGAAAAACTGTTTTTT. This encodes CASSSTGSLGEKLFF.

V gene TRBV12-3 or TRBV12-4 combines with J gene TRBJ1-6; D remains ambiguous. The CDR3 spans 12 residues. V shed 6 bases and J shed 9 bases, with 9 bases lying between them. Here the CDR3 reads CASSLRSSPLHF. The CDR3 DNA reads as TGTGCCAGCAGCCTGCGGAGTTCACCCCTCCACTTT.

Written as DNA, the CDR3 is TGTGCCAGCAGCTTAGATCCTAGCGGGGGCACAGATACGCAGTATTTT. Translation: CASSLDPSGGTDTQYF. The rearrangement uses TRBV7-9 and TRBJ2-3; TRBD2 aligns across 9 bases. J lost 1 base, V lost 1 base, and 3 bases had no gene match. The length of the CDR3 is 16 residues. Per the germline V gene, CDR1 is SEHNR and CDR2 is FQNEAQ (reference sequence).

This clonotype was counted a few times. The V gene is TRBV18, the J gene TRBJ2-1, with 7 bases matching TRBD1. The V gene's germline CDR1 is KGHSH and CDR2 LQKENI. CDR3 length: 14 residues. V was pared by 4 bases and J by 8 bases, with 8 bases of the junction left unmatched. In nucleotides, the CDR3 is TGTGCCAGCTCACGTGGACAGGCCGGCCATGAGCAGTTCTTC. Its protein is CASSRGQAGHEQFF.

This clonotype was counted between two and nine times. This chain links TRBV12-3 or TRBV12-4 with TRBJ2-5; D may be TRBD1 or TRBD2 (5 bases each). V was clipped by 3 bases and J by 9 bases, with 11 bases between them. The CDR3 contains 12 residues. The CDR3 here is CASSFGGLAQYF. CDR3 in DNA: TGTGCCAGCAGTTTTGGGGGTTTGGCCCAGTACTTC.

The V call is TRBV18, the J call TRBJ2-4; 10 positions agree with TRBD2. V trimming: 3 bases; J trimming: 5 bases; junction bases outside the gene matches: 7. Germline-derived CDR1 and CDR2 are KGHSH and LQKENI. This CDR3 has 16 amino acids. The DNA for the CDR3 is TGTGCCAGCTCACCCTTCGGGACTAGCGCCCAAAACATTCAGTACTTC. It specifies CASSPFGTSAQNIQYF.

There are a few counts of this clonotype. This CDR3 is CASRATSGSSYNEQFF. The CDR3 DNA reads TGTGCCAGCAGGGCGACTAGCGGGAGCTCCTACAATGAGCAGTTCTTC. The chain carries TRBV6-1 and TRBJ2-1, with 12 bases lining up with TRBD2. Trimming cost V 6 bases and J 0 bases; bases outside gene matches: 3. The length of the CDR3 is 16 residues. CDR1 is MNHNS, CDR2 SASEGT, per germline.

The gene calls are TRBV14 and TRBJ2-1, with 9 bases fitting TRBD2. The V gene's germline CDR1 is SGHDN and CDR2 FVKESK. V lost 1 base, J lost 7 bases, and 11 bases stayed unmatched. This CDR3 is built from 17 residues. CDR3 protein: CASSQVAGGLHVNEQFF. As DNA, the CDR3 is TGTGCCAGCAGCCAAGTGGCGGGAGGGCTTCACGTAAATGAGCAGTTCTTC.

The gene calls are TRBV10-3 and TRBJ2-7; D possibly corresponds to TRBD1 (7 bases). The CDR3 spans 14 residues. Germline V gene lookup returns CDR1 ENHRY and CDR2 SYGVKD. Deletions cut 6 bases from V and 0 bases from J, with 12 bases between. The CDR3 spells CAIRPGGSSYEQYF. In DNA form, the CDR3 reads TGTGCCATCAGACCAGGGGGGAGCTCCTACGAGCAGTACTTC.

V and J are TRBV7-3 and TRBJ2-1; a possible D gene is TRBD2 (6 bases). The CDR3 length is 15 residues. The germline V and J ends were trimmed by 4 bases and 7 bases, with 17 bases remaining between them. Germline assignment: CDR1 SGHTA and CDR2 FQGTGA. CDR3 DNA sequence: TGTGCCAGCAGCTCGGGCCAGCCCGGGAGTAATGAGCAGTTCTTC. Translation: CASSSGQPGSNEQFF.

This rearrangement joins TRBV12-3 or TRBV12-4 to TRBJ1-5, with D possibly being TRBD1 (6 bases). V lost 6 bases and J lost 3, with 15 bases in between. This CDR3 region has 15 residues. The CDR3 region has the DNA TGTGCCAGCAGAGCGAATACAGGGAACAATCAGCCCCAGCATTTT. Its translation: CASRANTGNNQPQHF.

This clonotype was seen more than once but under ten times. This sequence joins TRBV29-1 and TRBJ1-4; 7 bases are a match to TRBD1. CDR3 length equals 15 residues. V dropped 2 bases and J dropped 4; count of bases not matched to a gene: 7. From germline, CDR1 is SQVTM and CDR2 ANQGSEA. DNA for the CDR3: TGCAGCGTTGAAAGGATCAGGGGGGATAATGAAAAACTGTTTTTT. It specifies CSVERIRGDNEKLFF.

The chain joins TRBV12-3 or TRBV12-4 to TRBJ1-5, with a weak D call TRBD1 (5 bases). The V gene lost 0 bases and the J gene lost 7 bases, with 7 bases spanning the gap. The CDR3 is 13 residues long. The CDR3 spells CASSLARDQPQHF. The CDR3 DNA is TGTGCCAGCAGTTTAGCCCGGGACCAGCCCCAGCATTTT.

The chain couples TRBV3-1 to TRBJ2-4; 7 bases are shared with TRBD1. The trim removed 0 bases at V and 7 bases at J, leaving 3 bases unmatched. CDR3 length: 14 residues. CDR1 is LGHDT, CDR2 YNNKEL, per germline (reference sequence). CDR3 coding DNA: TGTGCCAGCAGCCAAGATGGGGGACAGAACATTCAGTACTTC. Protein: CASSQDGGQNIQYF.

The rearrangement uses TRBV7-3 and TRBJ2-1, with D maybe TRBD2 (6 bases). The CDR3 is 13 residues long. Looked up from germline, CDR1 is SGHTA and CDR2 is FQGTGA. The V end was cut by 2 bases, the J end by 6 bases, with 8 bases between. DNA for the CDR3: TGTGCCAGCAGCTTATTGGGGGGCAATGAGCAGTTCTTC. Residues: CASSLLGGNEQFF.

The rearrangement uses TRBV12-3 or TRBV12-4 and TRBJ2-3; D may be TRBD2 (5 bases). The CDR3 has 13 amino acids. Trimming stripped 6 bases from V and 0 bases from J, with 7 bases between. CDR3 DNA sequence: TGTGCCAGCAGCGGGAATAGCACAGATACGCAGTATTTT. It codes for CASSGNSTDTQYF.

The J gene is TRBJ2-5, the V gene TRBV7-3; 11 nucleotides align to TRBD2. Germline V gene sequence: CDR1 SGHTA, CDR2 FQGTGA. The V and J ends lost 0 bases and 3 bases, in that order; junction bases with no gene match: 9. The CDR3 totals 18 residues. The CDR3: CASSLTGRLAGMEETQYF. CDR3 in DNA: TGTGCCAGCAGCTTAACGGGGAGACTAGCGGGAATGGAAGAGACCCAGTACTTC. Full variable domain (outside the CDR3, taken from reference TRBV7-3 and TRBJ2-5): GAGVSQTPSNKVTEKGKYVELRCDPISGHTALYWYRQSLGQGPEFLIYFQGTGAADDSGLPNDRFFAVRPEGSVSTLKIQRTERGDSAVYLCASSLTGRLAGMEETQYFGPGTRLLVL.

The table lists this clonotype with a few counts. DNA for the CDR3: TGTGCCAGCAGCGTACAGGGACTTCTAAATGAGCAGTTCTTC. This gives the protein CASSVQGLLNEQFF. The V call is TRBV13, the J call TRBJ2-1; the D call may be TRBD1 or TRBD2 (6 bases each). The CDR3 sequence is 14 residues long. The ends were cut back, 5 bases at V and 7 bases at J, with 15 bases in the middle. Germline V lookup: CDR1 PRHDT, CDR2 FYEKMQ (reference sequence).

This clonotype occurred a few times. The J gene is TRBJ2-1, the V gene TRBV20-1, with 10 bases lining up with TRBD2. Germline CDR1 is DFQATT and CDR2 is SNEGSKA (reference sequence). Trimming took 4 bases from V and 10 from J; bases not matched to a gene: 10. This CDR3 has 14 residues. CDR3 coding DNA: TGCAGTGCTATTAGCGGGGGGTCCGTCGGGGAGCAGTTCTTC. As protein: CSAISGGSVGEQFF.

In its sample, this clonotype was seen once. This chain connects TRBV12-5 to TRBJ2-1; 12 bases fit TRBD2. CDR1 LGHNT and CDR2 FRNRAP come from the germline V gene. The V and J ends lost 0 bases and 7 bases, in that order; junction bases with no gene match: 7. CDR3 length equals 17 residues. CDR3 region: CASGLVGLAGLVNEQFF. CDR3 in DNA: TGTGCTAGTGGTTTGGTAGGACTAGCGGGATTGGTTAATGAGCAGTTCTTC.

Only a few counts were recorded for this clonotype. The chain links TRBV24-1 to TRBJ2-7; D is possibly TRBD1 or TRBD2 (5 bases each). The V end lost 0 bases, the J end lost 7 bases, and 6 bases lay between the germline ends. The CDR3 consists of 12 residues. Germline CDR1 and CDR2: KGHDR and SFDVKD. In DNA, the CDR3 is TGTGCCACCAGTGATTTGGGGGGAGAGCAGTACTTC. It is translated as CATSDLGGEQYF.

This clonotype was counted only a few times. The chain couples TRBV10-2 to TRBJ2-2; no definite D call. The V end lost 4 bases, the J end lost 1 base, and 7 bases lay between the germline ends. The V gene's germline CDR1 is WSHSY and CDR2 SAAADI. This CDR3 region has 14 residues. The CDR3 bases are TGCGCCAGCAGTGTGACGGTGAACACCGGGGAGCTGTTTTTT. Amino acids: CASSVTVNTGELFF.

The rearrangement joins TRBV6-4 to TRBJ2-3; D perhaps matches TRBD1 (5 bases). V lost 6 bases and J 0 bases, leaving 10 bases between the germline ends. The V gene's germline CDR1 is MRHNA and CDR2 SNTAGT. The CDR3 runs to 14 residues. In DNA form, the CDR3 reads TGTGCCAGCAGCGACAGTACAAGCACAGATACGCAGTATTTT. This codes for CASSDSTSTDTQYF.